One and the same sample provided the 28 T cell receptor beta chains below, sequenced in a study of CD4 T cells in relation to SARS-CoV-2 and coronaviruses. Their target antigens are unknown. The unexposed donors gave CD4+ T cells in about 2010-2019, prior to COVID-19. After approximately ten days of culture, CD4+ T cells were isolated. The protocol was immunoSEQ multiplex PCR, while the TCRdb copy is restricted to in-frame clones and leaves out a portion. The data show 20,000 to 25,000 clones, about three quarters seen once. Sequencing used CD4+ T cells from PBMCs, cultured in vitro. The receptor source for this set is a human donor in good health.

This chain connects TRBV19 to TRBJ2-5, with D possibly being TRBD1 (5 bases). The CDR3 loop spans 13 amino acids. V lost 0 bases and J 7 bases, leaving 9 bases between the germline ends. Per germline, CDR1 LNHDA and CDR2 SQIVND (reference sequence). Here the CDR3 DNA reads TGTGCCAGTAGTATAGACAGGGTTGGGACCCAGTACTTC. This encodes CASSIDRVGTQYF. Looking up the rest from reference TRBV19 and TRBJ2-5 gives the full variable domain: DGGITQSPKYLFRKEGQNVTLSCEQNLNHDAMYWYRQDPGQGLRLIYYSQIVNDFQKGDIAEGYSVSREKKESFPLTVTSAQKNPTAFYLCASSIDRVGTQYFGPGTRLLVL.

This chain joins TRBV6-2 or TRBV6-3 and TRBJ2-1; 12 bases are a match to TRBD2. With 3 bases clipped from V and 0 bases from J, the junction kept 6 bases outside the gene matches. This CDR3 has 18 residues. Germline-derived CDR1 and CDR2 are MNHEY and SVGEGT. The CDR3 loop is CASSYSMTSGSSYNEQFF. The CDR3 DNA reads as TGTGCCAGCAGTTATTCCATGACTAGCGGGAGCTCCTACAATGAGCAGTTCTTC.

This clone was seen only a few times. The V and J genes are TRBV24-1 and TRBJ1-5, with a tentative D call TRBD1 (6 bases). The V gene's germline CDR1 is KGHDR and CDR2 SFDVKD. This CDR3 spans 14 amino acids. The ends were cut back, 9 bases at V and 4 bases at J, with 15 bases in the middle. The CDR3 DNA reads TGTGCCACCGCCGCCGGGGGCGCGAATCAGCCCCAGCATTTT. Its translation: CATAAGGANQPQHF.

This chain connects TRBV9 to TRBJ1-4, with D unresolved. The ends were cut back, 0 bases at V and 7 bases at J, with 10 bases in the middle. CDR3 length: 14 amino acids. Per the germline V gene, CDR1 is SGDLS and CDR2 is YYNGEE. This CDR3 reads CASSVGGEGEKLFF. The CDR3 DNA reads TGTGCCAGCAGCGTAGGAGGTGAGGGTGAAAAACTGTTTTTT. Full variable domain (outside the CDR3, taken from reference TRBV9 and TRBJ1-4): DSGVTQTPKHLITATGQRVTLRCSPRSGDLSVYWYQQSLDQGLQFLIQYYNGEERAKGNILERFSAQQFPDLHSELNLSSLELGDSALYFCASSVGGEGEKLFFGSGTQLSVL.

The chain recombines TRBV3-1 (or the pseudogene TRBV3-2) with TRBJ2-1, with a tentative D call TRBD2 (7 bases). The CDR3 sequence is 15 residues long. Germline CDR1 LGHDT, CDR2 YNNKEL (reference sequence). Trimming stripped 3 bases from V and 0 bases from J, with 9 bases between. This chain's CDR3 is CASSQAGASYNEQFF. CDR3 DNA: TGTGCCAGCAGCCAGGCGGGGGCCTCCTACAATGAGCAGTTCTTC.

The rearrangement links TRBV5-6 to TRBJ2-7; 8 bases are a match to TRBD2. Germline V gene lookup returns CDR1 SGHDT and CDR2 YYEEEE. V was clipped by 0 bases and J by 2 bases; unmatched bases: 10. The CDR3 has 17 residues. The CDR3, as DNA: TGTGCCAGCAGCTTGGTGTTTCTAGCGGGTATACCCTACGAGCAGTACTTC. Amino acid sequence: CASSLVFLAGIPYEQYF.

The chain carries TRBV30 and TRBJ2-7; 7 positions agree with TRBD1. Per the germline V gene, CDR1 is GTSNPN and CDR2 is SVGIG (reference sequence). The ends lost 5 bases at V and 6 bases at J; junction bases unmatched: 7. The CDR3 totals 12 residues. The DNA of the CDR3 is TGTGCCTGGGAAGGACAGGTCGGCGAGCAGTACTTC. It yields the protein CAWEGQVGEQYF.

The chain couples TRBV18 to TRBJ2-6; 7 nucleotides line up with TRBD1. Germline lookup yields CDR1 KGHSH and CDR2 LQKENI. CDR3 length: 17 residues. V trimming: 1 base; J trimming: 0 bases; junction bases outside the gene matches: 3. The CDR3 spells CASSPLGTASGANVLTF. For the CDR3, the DNA is TGTGCCAGCTCACCACTTGGGACAGCCTCTGGGGCCAACGTCCTGACTTTC.

The chain carries TRBV19 and TRBJ2-5; TRBD1 matches at 11 bases. The V gene end was trimmed by 9 bases and the J gene end by 4 bases; junction bases not matched to a gene: 7. From germline, CDR1 is LNHDA and CDR2 SQIVND (reference sequence). The CDR3 is 14 residues long. Written as DNA, the CDR3 is TGTGCCAGCCGAAGGACAGGGGGCGCAGAGACCCAGTACTTC. This encodes CASRRTGGAETQYF.

The CDR3 loop is CASSLGGLTDTQYF. CDR3 nucleotides: TGCGCCAGCAGCTTGGGGGGACTCACAGATACGCAGTATTTT. The chain links TRBV5-1 to TRBJ2-3; D may be TRBD2 (6 bases). V lost 0 bases and J 2 bases, leaving 7 bases between the germline ends. CDR1 and CDR2 from the germline V gene are SGHRS and YFSETQ. The CDR3 is 14 amino acids.

The chain carries TRBV2 and TRBJ2-2, with D possibly being TRBD1 or TRBD2 (5 bases each). The CDR3 spans 15 residues. Germline loops: CDR1 SNHLY, CDR2 FYNNEI. V lost 5 bases, J lost 1 base, and 11 bases lay in between. CDR3 DNA: TGTGCCAGCAGTCGCCGGGACGGGAACACCGGGGAGCTGTTTTTT. Residues: CASSRRDGNTGELFF.

This chain connects TRBV4-2 to TRBJ2-7; TRBD1 or TRBD2 may be the D gene (6 bases each). This CDR3 spans 15 amino acids. Germline CDR1 reads LGHNA; CDR2 reads YNFKEQ. V dropped 1 base and J dropped 3 bases, with 13 bases sitting between them. CDR3 residues: CASSQARGGNYEQYF. CDR3 coding DNA: TGTGCCAGCAGCCAAGCGAGAGGGGGGAACTACGAGCAGTACTTC.

The sample holds a few counts of this clone. The chain recombines TRBV28 with TRBJ1-2; D remains unclear. The V gene lost 8 bases and the J gene lost 7 bases, with 14 bases spanning the gap. This CDR3 spans 12 amino acids. Per germline, CDR1 MDHEN and CDR2 SYDVKM. The CDR3 is CASESSGRGYTF. The CDR3 nucleotides read TGTGCCAGCGAGTCAAGCGGTCGTGGCTACACCTTC.

This sequence joins TRBV18 and TRBJ2-3; D unclear. This CDR3 is 15 amino acids long. CDR1 KGHSH and CDR2 LQKENI come from the germline V gene. With 4 bases removed from V and 4 bases from J, the gap between germline ends came to 15 bases. CDR3 nucleotides: TGTGCCAGCTCACTGGGCTTAGTAATCTCAGATACGCAGTATTTT. Translated: CASSLGLVISDTQYF.

The chain links TRBV6-5 to TRBJ1-6; D is unclear. The CDR3 runs 14 residues. V lost 2 bases and J lost 7, with 9 bases in between. Germline-derived CDR1 and CDR2 are MNHEY and SVGAGI. The CDR3 bases are TGTGCCAGCAGTTACAGACCGATCAATTCACCCCTCCACTTT. Protein product: CASSYRPINSPLHF.

This rearrangement joins TRBV28 to TRBJ1-2; a possible D gene is TRBD1 (5 bases). Trimming shortened V by 5 bases and J by 8 bases, and 18 bases separated the two germline ends. The CDR3 length is 14 residues. CDR1 MDHEN and CDR2 SYDVKM come from the germline V gene. The CDR3 is CASSTGDRKQGYTF. Here the CDR3 DNA reads TGTGCCAGCAGTACGGGGGACCGTAAACAGGGCTACACCTTC.

The chain links TRBV11-3 to TRBJ2-2; 7 bases fit TRBD2. Looked up from germline, CDR1 is SGHNT and CDR2 is YENEEA. V lost 1 base to trimming and J lost 3 bases; unmatched junction nucleotides: 8. CDR3 length equals 17 residues. This CDR3 reads CASSLGSLGGDTGELFF. The CDR3 region has the DNA TGTGCCAGCAGCTTAGGATCGCTGGGGGGGGACACCGGGGAGCTGTTTTTT.

The chain joins TRBV3-1 (or the pseudogene TRBV3-2) to TRBJ1-3; D not resolved. Germline CDR1 reads LGHDT; CDR2 reads YNNKEL (reference sequence). V was cut by 0 bases and J by 6 bases, with 12 bases left in between. The CDR3 totals 15 residues. The CDR3 DNA is TGTGCCAGCAGCCAAGACGGGAACAGAAAAAACACCATATATTTT. Translation gives CASSQDGNRKNTIYF.

This chain joins TRBV7-6 and TRBJ2-1, with 12 bases fitting TRBD1. V lost 0 bases to trimming and J lost 11 bases; unmatched junction nucleotides: 8. The CDR3 sequence is 16 residues long. Germline V gives CDR1 SGHVS, CDR2 FNYEAQ. CDR3 sequence: CASSLAEGQGAIQQFF. CDR3 sequence (DNA): TGTGCCAGCAGCTTAGCCGAGGGACAGGGGGCGATACAGCAGTTCTTC.

The V gene is TRBV7-9, the J gene TRBJ1-5; the D gene is possibly TRBD1 (5 bases). The CDR3 is made up of 14 amino acids. V lost 0 bases and J 4 bases, leaving 7 bases between the germline ends. Germline V gives CDR1 SEHNR, CDR2 FQNEAQ (reference sequence). The CDR3 reads CASSLAPGNQPQHF. The CDR3, as DNA: TGTGCCAGCAGCTTAGCACCAGGGAATCAGCCCCAGCATTTT. The variable domain in full, completed from reference TRBV7-9 and TRBJ1-5, reads DTGVSQNPRHKITKRGQNVTFRCDPISEHNRLYWYRQTLGQGPEFLTYFQNEAQLEKSRLLSDRFSAERPKGSFSTLEIQRTEQGDSAMYLCASSLAPGNQPQHFGDGTRLSIL.

The rearrangement links TRBV29-1 to TRBJ2-1; D remains ambiguous. Deletions cut 3 bases from V and 10 bases from J, with 16 bases between. Germline CDR1 is SQVTM and CDR2 is ANQGSEA. The CDR3 length is 13 residues. The CDR3 DNA sequence: TGCAGCGTTGAGTACCGGCAGGATGAAGAGCAGTTCTTC. Its translation is CSVEYRQDEEQFF.

The chain recombines TRBV15 with TRBJ1-2; 10 nucleotides match TRBD1. The V gene end was trimmed by 1 base and the J gene end by 1 base; junction bases not matched to a gene: 0. CDR3 length equals 15 residues. Germline V gene data show CDR1 as LNHNV and CDR2 as YYDKDF (reference sequence). The CDR3 DNA reads TGTGCCACCAGCAGAGGGACAGGGGGTAACTATGGCTACACCTTC. It is translated as CATSRGTGGNYGYTF.

CDR3 region: CASSIDLGDRDYEQYF. The CDR3 nucleotides are TGTGCCAGTAGTATAGACCTAGGAGACAGGGACTACGAGCAGTACTTC. The chain couples TRBV19 to TRBJ2-7; 7 nucleotides agree with TRBD1. Unmatched junction bases numbered 8, after V lost 0 bases and J lost 3 bases. Germline V CDR1 and CDR2: LNHDA, SQIVND (reference sequence). The CDR3 covers 16 residues.

This clone appeared a few times. The chain joins TRBV11-3 to TRBJ2-1, with D tentatively TRBD1 (5 bases). CDR1 and CDR2 from the germline V gene are SGHNT and YENEEA. Between the trimmed V and J ends, which lost 1 base and 5 bases, there was a span of 6 bases. The CDR3 has 13 residues. The chain's CDR3 is CASSLAGNNEQFF. The CDR3 DNA reads as TGTGCCAGCAGCTTAGCAGGGAACAATGAGCAGTTCTTC.

The chain has TRBV19 and TRBJ1-5; 7 bases agree with TRBD1. The CDR3 is 15 amino acids. J gave up 0 bases and V 6 bases, and 5 bases lay outside the gene matches. The V gene's germline CDR1 is LNHDA and CDR2 SQIVND (reference sequence). The CDR3 nucleotides read TGTGCCAGTAGGAGGGACAGCGATAGCAATCAGCCCCAGCATTTT. Protein: CASRRDSDSNQPQHF. The complete variable domain, with remaining parts taken from reference TRBV19 and TRBJ1-5, reads DGGITQSPKYLFRKEGQNVTLSCEQNLNHDAMYWYRQDPGQGLRLIYYSQIVNDFQKGDIAEGYSVSREKKESFPLTVTSAQKNPTAFYLCASRRDSDSNQPQHFGDGTRLSIL.

The gene calls are TRBV7-2 and TRBJ2-3; 8 nucleotides align to TRBD2. J was trimmed by 13 bases and V by 1 base; bases with no gene match: 4. This CDR3 spans 12 amino acids. Germline V gene sequence: CDR1 SGHTA, CDR2 FQGNSA. The CDR3 DNA sequence: TGTGCCAGCAGCTTAGGGGGACTAGAAAAGTATTTT. Translation gives CASSLGGLEKYF. The complete variable domain, with remaining parts taken from reference TRBV7-2 and TRBJ2-3, reads GAGVSQSPSNKVTEKGKDVELRCDPISGHTALYWYRQSLGQGLEFLIYFQGNSAPDKSGLPSDRFSAERTGGSVSTLTIQRTQQEDSAVYLCASSLGGLEKYFGPGTRLTVL.

This sequence joins TRBV5-1 and TRBJ2-7, with D unresolved. Per the germline V gene, CDR1 is SGHRS and CDR2 is YFSETQ. Deletions cut 0 bases from V and 6 bases from J, with 13 bases between. The CDR3 contains 14 residues. The CDR3 is CASSLEDGRREQYF. The CDR3 nucleotides are TGCGCCAGCAGCTTGGAAGACGGTCGGCGCGAGCAGTACTTC.

This rearrangement joins TRBV6-1 to TRBJ2-7; TRBD2 matches at 13 bases. The ends lost 3 bases at V and 5 bases at J; junction bases unmatched: 7. The CDR3 has 16 residues. Looked up from germline, CDR1 is MNHNS and CDR2 is SASEGT. The DNA of the CDR3 is TGTGCCAGCAGTGAGGCGAGGACTAGCGGGAGAAACGAGCAGTACTTC. It is translated as CASSEARTSGRNEQYF.